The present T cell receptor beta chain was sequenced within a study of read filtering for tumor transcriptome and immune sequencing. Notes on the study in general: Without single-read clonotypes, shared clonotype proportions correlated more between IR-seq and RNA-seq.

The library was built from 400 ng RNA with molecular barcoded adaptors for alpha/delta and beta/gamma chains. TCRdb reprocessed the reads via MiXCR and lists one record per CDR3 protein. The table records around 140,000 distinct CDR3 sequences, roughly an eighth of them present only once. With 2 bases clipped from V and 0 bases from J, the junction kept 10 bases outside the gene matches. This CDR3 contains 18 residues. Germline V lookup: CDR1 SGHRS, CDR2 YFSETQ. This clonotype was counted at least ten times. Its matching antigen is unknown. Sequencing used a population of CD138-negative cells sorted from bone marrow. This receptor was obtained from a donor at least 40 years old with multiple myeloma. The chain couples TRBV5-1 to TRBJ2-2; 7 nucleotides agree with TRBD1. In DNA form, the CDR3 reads TGCGCCAGCAGCTTCCTCGACAGGGAATGGCCGAACACCGGGGAGCTGTTTTTT. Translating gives CASSFLDREWPNTGELFF.